The clone carrying this T cell receptor (beta chain) has ten or more counts. The germline V gene has CDR1 SGHRS and CDR2 YFSETQ. There are 14 residues in the CDR3. The V end was cut by 2 bases, the J end by 10 bases, with 18 bases between. In each sequencing run, over 160 million TCR-beta sequences were generated from 15-18 subjects. TCRdb re-called the 5' RACE reads through MiXCR, storing one row per CDR3 protein. In the table there are about 27,000 distinct CDR3 sequences, 2.5% to 4% of which are singletons. This record comes from a study of neurological immune-mediated disorders. This TCR was recovered from a woman aged 25 to 39 with multiple sclerosis. The gene calls are TRBV5-1 and TRBJ1-2, with D possibly TRBD1 on 6 matching bases. Sequences were obtained from PBMCs. The CDR3 region is CASSLDRDTLTYTF. The CDR3 DNA follows: TGCGCCAGCAGCTTAGACCGGGACACCCTAACCTACACCTTC.